The 4 T cell receptor beta chains in this list originate from one sample, sequenced in a study of blood T cell repertoires in COVID-19. Measured with immunoSEQ multiplex PCR; TCRdb has only the in-frame clones, and not every one. The sample carries around 220,000 clones, approximately 81% recorded once. Input material: peripheral blood. The receptors shown here come from a man between 25 and 39 years old with active or convalescent COVID-19.

The V gene is TRBV5-5, the J gene TRBJ1-6; D is undetermined. CDR1 is SGHKS and CDR2 is YYEKEE in the germline V gene (reference sequence). The CDR3 spans 12 residues. V was clipped by 0 bases and J by 12 bases, with 7 bases between them. CDR3 nucleotides: TGTGCCAGCAGCTTGGATCCACAACCCCTCCACTTT. This codes for CASSLDPQPLHF.

V and J are TRBV12-2 and TRBJ1-3. TRBV12-2 is a listed pseudogene. The CDR3 contains 15 residues. The CDR3 sequence: CASRTWRVIGNTIYF. In DNA, the CDR3 is TGTGCAAGTCGCACCTGGCGGGTAATCGGAAACACCATATATTTT.

The chain couples TRBV6-6 to TRBJ1-2, with 7 bases aligning to TRBD1. V dropped 6 bases and J dropped 4; count of bases not matched to a gene: 5. This CDR3 spans 13 amino acids. The germline V gene has CDR1 MNHNY and CDR2 SVGAGI (reference sequence). DNA of the CDR3: TGTGCCAGCAGCCCCGACAGGGTCTATGGCTACACCTTC. This gives the protein CASSPDRVYGYTF.

This clone has only one observation. The genes are TRBV28 and TRBJ1-5; D call uncertain. The V end lost 4 bases, the J end lost 10 bases, and 17 bases lay between the germline ends. CDR1 is MDHEN, CDR2 SYDVKM, per germline. This CDR3 comprises 14 residues. CDR3 DNA: TGTGCCAGCAGTTATTACGCCGTCCCAAGCCCCCAGCATTTT. It specifies CASSYYAVPSPQHF. The complete variable domain, with remaining parts taken from reference TRBV28 and TRBJ1-5, reads DVKVTQSSRYLVKRTGEKVFLECVQDMDHENMFWYRQDPGLGLRLIYFSYDVKMKEKGDIPEGYSVSREKKERFSLILESASTNQTSMYLCASSYYAVPSPQHFGDGTRLSIL.